The clone carrying this T cell receptor (beta chain) was recorded once. Its matching antigen is unknown. The method was immunoSEQ multiplex PCR; TCRdb's version includes in-frame clones alone and lacks a portion of them. The repertoire holds fewer than 85,000 clones, with 60% to 85% as singletons. Before any sequencing was done, the ViraFEST assay used viral peptide pools to expand antigen-specific CD4+ T cells. Isolating CD4+ T cells followed ten to eleven days of culture. Neither prior SARS-CoV-2 infection nor positive nucleocapsid antibodies were present in the vaccine recipients. The sample originates from a study of vaccination effects on CD4 cells after COVID-19. Germline CDR1 is ENHRY and CDR2 is SYGVKD. The CDR3 runs 15 residues. Losses at the gene ends were 3 bases for V and 0 bases for J; bases not matched to a gene: 5. Broader study findings: The study found marked clonal contraction of infection- and vaccine-induced clones late after vaccination.

Material: CD4+ T cells from PBMCs cultured with SARS-CoV-2 spike peptides, obtained before COVID-19 vaccination. This receptor was obtained from a human donor who received a COVID-19 vaccine. The chain carries TRBV10-3 and TRBJ2-7, with TRBD1 matching 7 bases. The chain's CDR3 is CAISDKPGGSYEQYV. CDR3 DNA sequence: TGTGCCATCAGTGATAAACCAGGGGGCTCCTACGAGCAGTACGTC.